This TCR beta chain stems from a study of blood T cells in healthy people across ages. Sample-barcoded 5' priming and a J-beta primer mix drove a second PCR of about 6 to 12 cycles. MiXCR was run by TCRdb on the 5' RACE reads, yielding one entry per CDR3 protein. The sample comprises approximately 1.5 million distinct CDR3 sequences, roughly 32% of which are singletons, and approximately 11% rests with the top ten. This clonotype came up a few times. The junction departs from the called germline gene at one end, perhaps through a read error. The CDR3 has 16 amino acids. Per the germline V gene, CDR1 is SGHRS and CDR2 is YFSETQ.

The chain joins TRBV5-1 to TRBJ2-7, with D tentatively TRBD1 (7 bases). The end of the DNA is better explained by TRBJ2-5, so the J call may be wrong. Sequences were obtained from blood. This clonotype originated in a woman in her twenties or thirties in good health. CDR3 amino acids: CANSLTGESGRETQYF. The CDR3 DNA sequence: TGCGCCAACAGCCTCACAGGGGAAAGCGGGCGAGAGACCCAGTACTTC.